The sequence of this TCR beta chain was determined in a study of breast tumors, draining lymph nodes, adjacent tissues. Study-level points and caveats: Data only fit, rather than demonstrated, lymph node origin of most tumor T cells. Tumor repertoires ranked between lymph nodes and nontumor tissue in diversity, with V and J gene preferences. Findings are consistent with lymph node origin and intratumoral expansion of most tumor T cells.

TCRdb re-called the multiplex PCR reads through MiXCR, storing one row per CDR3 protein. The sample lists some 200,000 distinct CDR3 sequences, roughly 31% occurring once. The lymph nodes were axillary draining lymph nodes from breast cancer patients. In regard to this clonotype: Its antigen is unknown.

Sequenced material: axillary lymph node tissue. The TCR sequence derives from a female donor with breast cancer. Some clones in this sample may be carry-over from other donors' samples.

CDR3 coding DNA: TGTGCCAGTAGTACCGGACAGGGGACATACAATGAAAAACTGTTTTTT. Protein product: CASSTGQGTYNEKLFF. This chain joins TRBV19 and TRBJ1-4, with 9 bases fitting TRBD1. V was pared by 4 bases and J by 5 bases, with 8 bases of the junction left unmatched. CDR1 is LNHDA, CDR2 SQIVND, per germline (reference sequence). This CDR3 region has 16 residues.